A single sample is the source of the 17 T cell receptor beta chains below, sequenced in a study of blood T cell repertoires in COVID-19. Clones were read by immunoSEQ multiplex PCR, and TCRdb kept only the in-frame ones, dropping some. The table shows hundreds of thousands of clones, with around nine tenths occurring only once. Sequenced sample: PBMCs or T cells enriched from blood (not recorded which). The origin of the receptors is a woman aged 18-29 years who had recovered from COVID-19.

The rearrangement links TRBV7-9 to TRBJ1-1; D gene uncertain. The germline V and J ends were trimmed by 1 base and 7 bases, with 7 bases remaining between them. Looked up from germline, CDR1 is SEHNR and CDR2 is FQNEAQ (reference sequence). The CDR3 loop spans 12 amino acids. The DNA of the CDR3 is TGTGCCAGCAGCTTAGTACGGGGTGAAGCTTTCTTT. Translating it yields CASSLVRGEAFF.

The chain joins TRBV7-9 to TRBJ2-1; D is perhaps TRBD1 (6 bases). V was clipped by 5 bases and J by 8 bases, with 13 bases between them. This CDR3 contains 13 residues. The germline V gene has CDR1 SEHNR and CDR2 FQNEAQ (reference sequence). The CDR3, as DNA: TGTGCCAGCAGCCAAATTAACAGGGATGAGCAGTTCTTC. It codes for CASSQINRDEQFF.

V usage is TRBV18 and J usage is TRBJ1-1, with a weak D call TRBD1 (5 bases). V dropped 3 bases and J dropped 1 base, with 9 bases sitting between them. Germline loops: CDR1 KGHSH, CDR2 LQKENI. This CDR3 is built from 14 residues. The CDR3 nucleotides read TGTGCCAGCTCACCGGCGGGACGGAACACTGAAGCTTTCTTT. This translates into CASSPAGRNTEAFF.

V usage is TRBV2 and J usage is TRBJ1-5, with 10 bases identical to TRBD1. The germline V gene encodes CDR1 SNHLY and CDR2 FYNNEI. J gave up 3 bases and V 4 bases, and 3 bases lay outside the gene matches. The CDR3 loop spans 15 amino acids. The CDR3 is CASSGGQGDNQPQHF. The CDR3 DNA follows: TGTGCCAGCAGTGGAGGACAGGGGGACAATCAGCCCCAGCATTTT. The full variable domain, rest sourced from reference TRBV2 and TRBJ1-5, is EPEVTQTPSHQVTQMGQEVILRCVPISNHLYFYWYRQILGQKVEFLVSFYNNEISEKSEIFDDQFSVERPDGSNFTLKIRSTKLEDSAMYFCASSGGQGDNQPQHFGDGTRLSIL.

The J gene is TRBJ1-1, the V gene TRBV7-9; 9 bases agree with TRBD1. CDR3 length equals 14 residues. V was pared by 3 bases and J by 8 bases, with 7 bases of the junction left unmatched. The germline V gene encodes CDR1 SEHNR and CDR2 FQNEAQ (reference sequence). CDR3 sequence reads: CASSFLGTGSEAFF. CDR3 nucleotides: TGTGCCAGCAGCTTTTTAGGGACAGGGAGCGAAGCTTTCTTT.

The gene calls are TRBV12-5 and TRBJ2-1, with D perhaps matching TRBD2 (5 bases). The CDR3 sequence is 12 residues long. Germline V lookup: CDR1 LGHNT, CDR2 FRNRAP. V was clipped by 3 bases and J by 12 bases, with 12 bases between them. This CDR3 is CASGLTPGLQFF. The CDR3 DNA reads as TGTGCTAGTGGTTTAACCCCAGGACTGCAGTTCTTC.

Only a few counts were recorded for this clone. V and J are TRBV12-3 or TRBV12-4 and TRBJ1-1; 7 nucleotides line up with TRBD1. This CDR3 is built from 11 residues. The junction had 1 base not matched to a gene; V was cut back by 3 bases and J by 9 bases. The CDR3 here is CASSLGQQAFF. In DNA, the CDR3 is TGTGCCAGCAGTTTGGGACAGCAAGCTTTCTTT.

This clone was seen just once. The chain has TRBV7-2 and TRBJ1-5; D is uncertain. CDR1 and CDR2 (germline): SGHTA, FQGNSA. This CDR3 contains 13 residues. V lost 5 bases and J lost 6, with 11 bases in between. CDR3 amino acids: CASSRGRIQPQHF. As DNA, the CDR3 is TGTGCCAGCAGCCGTGGGAGAATTCAGCCCCAGCATTTT.

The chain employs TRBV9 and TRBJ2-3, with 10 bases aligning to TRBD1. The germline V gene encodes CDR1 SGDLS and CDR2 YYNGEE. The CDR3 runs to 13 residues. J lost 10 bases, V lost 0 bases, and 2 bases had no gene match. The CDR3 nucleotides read TGTGCCAGCAGCGTAGAAGACAGGGGGCCGCAGTATTTT. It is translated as CASSVEDRGPQYF.

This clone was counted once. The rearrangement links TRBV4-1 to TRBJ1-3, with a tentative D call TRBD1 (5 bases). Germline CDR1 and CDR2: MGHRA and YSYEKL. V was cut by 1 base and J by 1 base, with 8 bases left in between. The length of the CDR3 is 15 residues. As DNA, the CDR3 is TGCGCCAGCAGCCAAGGACAGTATTCTGGAAACACCATATATTTT. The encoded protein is CASSQGQYSGNTIYF.

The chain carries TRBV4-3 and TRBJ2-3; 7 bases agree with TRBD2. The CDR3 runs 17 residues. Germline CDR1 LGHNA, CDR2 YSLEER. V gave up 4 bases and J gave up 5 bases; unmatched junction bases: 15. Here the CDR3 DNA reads TGCGCCAGCAGCCCAAGAGGGGTTGCGGGGGAGGGAGATACGCAGTATTTT. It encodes CASSPRGVAGEGDTQYF.

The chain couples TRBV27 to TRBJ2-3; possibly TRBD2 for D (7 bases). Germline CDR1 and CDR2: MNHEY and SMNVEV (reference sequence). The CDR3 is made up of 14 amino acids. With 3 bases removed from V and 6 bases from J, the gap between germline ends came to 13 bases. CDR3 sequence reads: CASSLSRGGDTQYF. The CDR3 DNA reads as TGTGCCAGCAGTTTGTCAAGGGGGGGGGATACGCAGTATTTT.

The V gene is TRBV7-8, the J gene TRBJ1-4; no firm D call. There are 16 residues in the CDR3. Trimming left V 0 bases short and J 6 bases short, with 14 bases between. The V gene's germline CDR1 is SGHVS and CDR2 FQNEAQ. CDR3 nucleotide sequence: TGTGCCAGCAGCTTAGCCTTTCGGTCCGGTTATGAAAAACTGTTTTTT. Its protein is CASSLAFRSGYEKLFF.

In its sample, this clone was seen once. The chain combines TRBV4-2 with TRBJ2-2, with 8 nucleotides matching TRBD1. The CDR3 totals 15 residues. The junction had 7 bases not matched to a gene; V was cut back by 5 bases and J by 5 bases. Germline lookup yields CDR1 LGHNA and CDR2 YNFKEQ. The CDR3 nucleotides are TGTGCCAGCAGCGGTCGGACAGGGAATACCGGGGAGCTGTTTTTT. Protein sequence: CASSGRTGNTGELFF.

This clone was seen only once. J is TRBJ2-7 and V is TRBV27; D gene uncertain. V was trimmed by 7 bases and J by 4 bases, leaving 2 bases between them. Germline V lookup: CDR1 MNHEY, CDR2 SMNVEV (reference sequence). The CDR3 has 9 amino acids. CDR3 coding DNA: TGTGCCAGCACGTACGAGCAGTACTTC. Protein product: CASTYEQYF.

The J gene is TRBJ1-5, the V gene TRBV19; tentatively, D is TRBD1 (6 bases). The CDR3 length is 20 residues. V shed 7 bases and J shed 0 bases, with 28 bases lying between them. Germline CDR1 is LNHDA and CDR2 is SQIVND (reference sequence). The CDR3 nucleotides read TGTGCCAGTACCCCGGTTGAGGGGAGCGGGGGCAGTTATAGCAATCAGCCCCAGCATTTT. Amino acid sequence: CASTPVEGSGGSYSNQPQHF. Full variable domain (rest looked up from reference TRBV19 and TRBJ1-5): DGGITQSPKYLFRKEGQNVTLSCEQNLNHDAMYWYRQDPGQGLRLIYYSQIVNDFQKGDIAEGYSVSREKKESFPLTVTSAQKNPTAFYLCASTPVEGSGGSYSNQPQHFGDGTRLSIL.

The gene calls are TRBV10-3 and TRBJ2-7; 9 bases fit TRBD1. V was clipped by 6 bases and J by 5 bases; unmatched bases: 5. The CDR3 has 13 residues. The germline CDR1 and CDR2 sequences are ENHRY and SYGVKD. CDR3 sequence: CAIRVGTGNEQYF. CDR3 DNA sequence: TGTGCCATCAGAGTCGGGACAGGGAACGAGCAGTACTTC.